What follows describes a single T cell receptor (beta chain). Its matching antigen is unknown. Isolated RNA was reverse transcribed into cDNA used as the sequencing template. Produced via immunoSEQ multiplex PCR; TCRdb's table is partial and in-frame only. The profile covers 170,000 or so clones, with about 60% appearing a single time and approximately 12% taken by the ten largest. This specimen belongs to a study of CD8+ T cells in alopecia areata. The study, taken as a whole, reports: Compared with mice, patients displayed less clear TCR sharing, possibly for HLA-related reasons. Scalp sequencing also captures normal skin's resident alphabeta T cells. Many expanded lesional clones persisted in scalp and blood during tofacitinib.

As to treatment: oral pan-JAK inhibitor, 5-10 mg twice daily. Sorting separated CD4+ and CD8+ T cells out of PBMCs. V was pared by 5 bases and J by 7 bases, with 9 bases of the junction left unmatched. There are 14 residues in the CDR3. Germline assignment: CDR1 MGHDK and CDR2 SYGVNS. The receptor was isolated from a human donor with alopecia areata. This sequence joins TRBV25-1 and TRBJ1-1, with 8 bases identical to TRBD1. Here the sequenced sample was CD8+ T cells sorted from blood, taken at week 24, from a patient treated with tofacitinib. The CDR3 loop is CASSPGRGLGEAFF. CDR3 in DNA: TGTGCCAGCAGTCCTGGCAGGGGGCTGGGTGAAGCTTTCTTT.